The rows below give T cell receptor beta chains drawn from one sample of a study of CD8 T cells in Susac syndrome. Each CDR3 protein is one row after TCRdb ran MiXCR on the immunoSEQ multiplex PCR reads. The repertoire holds over 150,000 distinct CDR3 sequences, with around 95% as singletons. Sample: CD4+ T cells from PBMCs. The receptors come from a human donor with Susac syndrome. The CDR3 runs from the conserved cysteine through the conserved F or W. A D gene is named only where the DNA matches it firmly. Clone size is given for some rows only: seen once, a few or many times, or a class if the clone is expanded.

>TRBV2|-|TRBJ1-6|-
CASWGSDSPLHF
TGTGCCAGCTGGGGATCTGATTCACCCCTCCACTTT
>TRBV7-2|-|TRBJ1-2|few
CASRANYGYTF
TGTGCCAGCAGGGCTAACTATGGCTACACCTTC
>TRBV30|-|TRBJ2-7|-
CAWETLTTYEQYF
TGTGCCTGGGAGACACTTACAACCTACGAGCAGTACTTC
>TRBV9|-|TRBJ2-2|-
CASSPSVRAGELFF
TGTGCCAGCAGCCCCTCTGTTAGGGCCGGGGAGCTGTTTTTT
>TRBV20-1|TRBD2|TRBJ2-5|-
CSAPAGGLETQYF
TGCAGTGCTCCAGCGGGGGGGCTGGAGACCCAGTACTTC
>TRBV3-1|-|TRBJ2-5|-
CASSQVEGPQYF
TGTGCCAGCAGCCAAGTCGAAGGGCCCCAGTACTTC
>TRBV29-1|TRBD2|TRBJ2-7|-
CSAGTSSHEQYF
TGCAGCGCCGGGACTAGCTCCCACGAGCAGTACTTC
>TRBV6-6|TRBD1|TRBJ1-5|-
CASRQGGNQPQHF
TGTGCCAGCAGACAGGGGGGCAATCAGCCCCAGCATTTT
>TRBV20-1|TRBD1|TRBJ2-7|-
CSAVPGTGSGEQYF
TGCAGTGCTGTACCGGGGACAGGGTCAGGGGAGCAGTACTTC
>TRBV6-5|-|TRBJ2-7|-
CASSRNQDRSYEQYF
TGTGCCAGCAGCAGAAATCAGGACAGATCCTACGAGCAGTACTTC
>TRBV12-3/TRBV12-4|TRBD1|TRBJ2-5|few
CASSRGPQETQYF
TGTGCCAGCAGTAGGGGGCCCCAAGAGACCCAGTACTTC
>TRBV7-2|-|TRBJ2-5|-
CASSLNRYQETQYF
TGTGCCAGCAGCTTAAACCGGTACCAAGAGACCCAGTACTTC
>TRBV2|-|TRBJ2-1|-
CASRRESEQFF
TGTGCCAGCCGGAGGGAGAGTGAGCAGTTCTTC
>TRBV6-9|TRBD2|TRBJ2-7|-
CAPTGGSYEQYF
TGTGCCCCGACCGGGGGGTCCTACGAGCAGTACTTC
>TRBV15|-|TRBJ2-5|-
CATSWGRHQETQYF
TGTGCCACCAGCTGGGGACGGCACCAAGAGACCCAGTACTTC
>TRBV5-4|-|TRBJ1-5|-
CASSFQGPMTLYSNQPQHF
TGTGCCAGCAGCTTCCAGGGACCAATGACCCTTTATAGCAATCAGCCCCAGCATTTT
>TRBV9|-|TRBJ2-1|-
CASSARDSPVPGHEQFF
TGTGCCAGCAGCGCACGGGACTCCCCAGTCCCTGGCCATGAGCAGTTCTTC
>TRBV5-6|-|TRBJ1-1|-
CASSNRIGMEAFF
TGTGCCAGCAGCAACCGTATAGGGATGGAAGCTTTCTTT
>TRBV9|-|TRBJ1-2|-
CASSVAGANYGYTF
TGTGCCAGCAGCGTCGCCGGAGCTAACTATGGCTACACCTTC
>TRBV30|-|TRBJ1-5|-
CATGNSNQPQHF
TGTGCGACTGGCAATAGCAATCAGCCCCAGCATTTT
>TRBV20-1|-|TRBJ2-5|-
CSAPMTRQETQYF
TGCAGTGCTCCGATGACAAGGCAGGAGACCCAGTACTTC